Given below is one TCR beta chain in context. Its target is not known. This record comes from a study of T cell responses to AZD1222 COVID-19 vaccine. Study-wide results and caveats: Unmutated regions of variants are reportedly targeted by nearly half of spike-specific TCRs.

Generated by immunoSEQ multiplex PCR, the TCRdb table keeps only in-frame clones and is missing some. The repertoire holds more than 150,000 clones, with around 94% as singletons. CDR1 is MGHDK and CDR2 is SYGVNS in the germline V gene. V shed 0 bases, J shed 7 bases, and the junction held 7 bases outside the gene matches. This CDR3 spans 15 amino acids. V usage is TRBV25-1 and J usage is TRBJ1-1, with TRBD1 identical over 8 bases. The receptor comes from an adult in good health. The material was peripheral blood, obtained on day 0 of AZD1222 vaccination. CDR3 sequence: CASSEYPRGRNEAFF. The CDR3 bases are TGTGCCAGCAGTGAATACCCCAGGGGGCGGAATGAAGCTTTCTTT.